The 18 T cell receptor beta chains in this list originate from one sample, sequenced in a study of T cells after posttransplantation cyclophosphamide (dated by TCRdb to about 2016). Library creation used the immunoSEQ multiplex PCR assay. Sourced from immuneACCESS, this table was stored by TCRdb with only in-frame sequences that have V and J called. A share of the clones is absent; for the studies checked, an unresolved V gene accounts for under half, and the remainder has no known explanation. Within this sample are about 2,500 clones, with around 85% of them counted one time only. Of the sample, approximately 25% is held by the ten largest clones. This specimen's treatment or condition label, interpreted: high-dose cyclophosphamide on days +3 and +4 as single-agent GVHD prophylaxis. PTCy patients received busulfan and fludarabine conditioning, a related or unrelated marrow graft, and cyclophosphamide on days +3 and +4.

Specimen: PBMCs, collected after allogeneic stem cell transplant with posttransplant cyclophosphamide. Receptors originate from a male patient in his thirties who received an allogeneic stem cell transplant from a related donor, was CMV-positive, and had acute GVHD only. The graft donor may be the source of some T cells after a transplant.

In DNA, the CDR3 is TGCGCCAGCAGCTTGGCCGACAGGGCCTATGGCTACACCTTC. It encodes CASSLADRAYGYTF. The V and J genes are TRBV5-1 and TRBJ1-2; 7 positions agree with TRBD1. After removal of 0 bases from V and 4 bases from J, the junction contained 3 bases not matched to a gene. Germline V gene data show CDR1 as SGHRS and CDR2 as YFSETQ. CDR3 length: 14 residues.

J is TRBJ2-3 and V is TRBV28; TRBD2 is a possible D gene (5 bases). V was cut by 6 bases and J by 3 bases, with 19 bases left in between. The CDR3 runs to 16 residues. From germline, CDR1 is MDHEN and CDR2 SYDVKM. The CDR3 loop reads CASSSLDFGLTDTQYF. CDR3 DNA sequence: TGTGCCAGCAGCAGTCTGGACTTTGGACTTACAGATACGCAGTATTTT.

The rearrangement joins TRBV7-2 to TRBJ1-4, with D perhaps TRBD1 (6 bases). V was cut by 3 bases and J by 3 bases, with 8 bases left in between. CDR3 length: 14 residues. Germline loops: CDR1 SGHTA, CDR2 FQGNSA. The CDR3 here is CASSFRGSNEKLFF. The DNA of the CDR3 is TGTGCCAGCAGCTTCAGGGGCTCTAATGAAAAACTGTTTTTT.

The chain combines TRBV7-2 with TRBJ2-5; 8 bases are shared with TRBD2. The CDR3 loop spans 15 amino acids. With V trimmed by 5 bases and J by 7 bases, 12 bases remained unmatched. CDR1 and CDR2 (germline): SGHTA, FQGNSA. CDR3 bases: TGTGCCAGCAGCAGATCAGCGGGGGCCGAGGTGACCCAGTACTTC. Its translation is CASSRSAGAEVTQYF.

This chain links TRBV21-1 with TRBJ1-5; the D call in the table, TRBD1, was not verified against the DNA. TRBV21-1 is classified as a pseudogene. The CDR3 is 17 residues long. This chain's CDR3 is CASSKGKQKEPDRDQHF. The CDR3 bases are TGTGCCAGCAGCAAAGGGAAACAAAAGGAACCAGACAGAGACCAGCATTTT.

The genes are TRBV29-1 and TRBJ2-1, with TRBD1 matching over 11 bases. J gave up 0 bases and V 7 bases, and 8 bases lay outside the gene matches. The germline V gene encodes CDR1 SQVTM and CDR2 ANQGSEA. The CDR3 is 16 residues long. The CDR3 nucleotides read TGCAGCGCCGCGGGGACAGGGGGTCGCTCCTACAATGAGCAGTTCTTC. Its protein is CSAAGTGGRSYNEQFF.

The sample holds a few counts of this clone. V is TRBV4-3 and J is TRBJ2-5; 7 nucleotides align to TRBD2. This CDR3 is built from 14 residues. Germline CDR1 is LGHNA and CDR2 is YSLEER. V trimming: 3 bases; J trimming: 2 bases; junction bases outside the gene matches: 3. CDR3 sequence: CASSHLSGQETQYF. CDR3 DNA sequence: TGCGCCAGCAGCCACCTTAGCGGGCAAGAGACCCAGTACTTC.

The V and J genes are TRBV5-5 and TRBJ1-1; D perhaps matches TRBD1 (5 bases). This CDR3 is built from 15 residues. From germline, CDR1 is SGHKS and CDR2 YYEKEE (reference sequence). The V gene lost 3 bases and the J gene lost 1 base, with 13 bases spanning the gap. CDR3 coding DNA: TGTGCCAGCAGCTGGGGGGACGGGAGGAACACTGAAGCTTTCTTT. Encoded protein: CASSWGDGRNTEAFF. Full variable domain (missing parts from reference TRBV5-5 and TRBJ1-1): DAGVTQSPTHLIKTRGQQVTLRCSPISGHKSVSWYQQVLGQGPQFIFQYYEKEERGRGNFPDRFSARQFPNYSSELNVNALLLGDSALYLCASSWGDGRNTEAFFGQGTRLTVV.

This clone has just a few counts. This rearrangement joins TRBV5-1 to TRBJ2-5; 14 bases line up with TRBD2. The CDR3 loop spans 15 amino acids. The V and J ends lost 5 bases and 5 bases, in that order; junction bases with no gene match: 5. The germline CDR1 and CDR2 sequences are SGHRS and YFSETQ. The CDR3 DNA reads TGCGCCAGCAGGGAGGGACTAGCGGGGGACGAGACCCAGTACTTC. Amino acid sequence: CASREGLAGDETQYF.

The chain recombines TRBV7-2 with TRBJ2-1; TRBD2 agrees at 13 bases. Germline CDR1 reads SGHTA; CDR2 reads FQGNSA. V shed 1 base, J shed 4 bases, and the junction held 1 base outside the gene matches. The CDR3 runs 16 residues. The CDR3 is CASSLGTSGGYNEQFF. CDR3 nucleotide sequence: TGTGCCAGCAGCTTAGGGACTAGCGGGGGTTACAATGAGCAGTTCTTC.

This chain connects TRBV4-3 to TRBJ1-1; no clear D. From germline, CDR1 is LGHNA and CDR2 YSLEER. The CDR3 spans 15 residues. V gave up 1 base and J gave up 3 bases, with 12 bases separating them. The CDR3 loop reads CASSQVVAPDTEAFF. The CDR3 coding sequence is TGCGCCAGCAGCCAAGTGGTGGCCCCAGACACTGAAGCTTTCTTT.

This chain links TRBV4-3 with TRBJ1-2; 9 bases line up with TRBD1. Trimming at V came to 4 bases and at J to 4 bases, leaving 13 bases not matched to a gene. Germline lookup yields CDR1 LGHNA and CDR2 YSLEER. The CDR3 totals 17 residues. CDR3 in amino acids: CASSPGTGTASSYGYTF. CDR3 coding DNA: TGCGCCAGCAGCCCAGGGACAGGGACGGCTTCTAGCTATGGCTACACCTTC.

V gene TRBV4-3 combines with J gene TRBJ1-2; D unclear. The V gene lost 0 bases and the J gene lost 0 bases, with 8 bases spanning the gap. The CDR3 totals 15 residues. The germline gives CDR1 LGHNA, CDR2 YSLEER. The DNA of the CDR3 is TGCGCCAGCAGCCAAGATCAGGCCGCTAACTATGGCTACACCTTC. Its protein is CASSQDQAANYGYTF.

The V gene is TRBV2, the J gene TRBJ2-4; D uncertain. The CDR3 is made up of 14 amino acids. Per the germline V gene, CDR1 is SNHLY and CDR2 is FYNNEI. V lost 3 bases and J lost 4, with 10 bases in between. The CDR3 DNA reads as TGTGCCAGCAGTGAGTGGCAGATTAAAAACATTCAGTACTTC. Its protein is CASSEWQIKNIQYF.

V usage is TRBV27 and J usage is TRBJ2-3; the match to TRBD2 covers 8 bases. The CDR3 contains 17 residues. The germline CDR1 and CDR2 sequences are MNHEY and SMNVEV (reference sequence). J lost 2 bases, V lost 3 bases, and 10 bases had no gene match. The CDR3 sequence is CASSFTGGSLFTDTQYF. For the CDR3, the DNA is TGTGCCAGCAGTTTCACGGGAGGGTCCCTCTTCACAGATACGCAGTATTTT.

The CDR3 nucleotides are TGCGCCAGCAGCCAAGAACCCGGAGCGGGGGGCCGCACAGATACGCAGTATTTT. Encoded protein: CASSQEPGAGGRTDTQYF. The rearrangement links TRBV4-3 to TRBJ2-3; 9 bases fit TRBD2. With V trimmed by 0 bases and J by 1 base, 8 bases remained unmatched. CDR3 length: 18 amino acids. Germline loops: CDR1 LGHNA, CDR2 YSLEER.

The chain combines TRBV7-3 with TRBJ2-7; 9 bases align to TRBD1. Looked up from germline, CDR1 is SGHTA and CDR2 is FQGTGA. V lost 5 bases and J lost 2; bases outside the gene matches: 7. The CDR3 is 15 residues long. CDR3 DNA: TGTGCCAGCAGCCTGGACAGGGGTCCCCCCTACGAGCAGTACTTC. It codes for CASSLDRGPPYEQYF.

V is TRBV2 and J is TRBJ1-1, with D perhaps TRBD1 (5 bases). This CDR3 is 15 amino acids long. CDR1 SNHLY and CDR2 FYNNEI come from the germline V gene. V lost 2 bases, J lost 0 bases, and 10 bases lay in between. The CDR3: CASSERGNMNTEAFF. The CDR3 DNA is TGTGCCAGCAGTGAAAGGGGTAACATGAACACTGAAGCTTTCTTT.